This passage covers 23 T cell receptor beta chains from one sample sequenced in a study of T cells in Graves' hyperthyroidism and ophthalmopathy. It was RNA transcripts that yielded the amplified TCR beta CDR3 regions. The TCR CDR3 was amplified in a first-round RT-PCR using the HTBI primer set. MiXCR, run by TCRdb on the multiplex PCR reads, gives a single entry per CDR3 protein. The table records 700,000 or so distinct CDR3 sequences, about 17% of them present only once. The material sequenced was blood. The receptor set was obtained from a man between 18 and 29 years old with Graves' hyperthyroidism.

On this clonotype: The final CDR3 position lacks the conserved phenylalanine or tryptophan, pointing to a likely read error. This rearrangement joins TRBV11-3 to TRBJ2-5; D is unresolved. Trimming removed 5 bases at V and 4 bases at J, with 17 bases between. The germline CDR1 and CDR2 sequences are SGHNT and YENEEA. The CDR3 is made up of 15 amino acids. The CDR3 region is CASSPITTGVETQYL. The CDR3 DNA reads TGTGCCAGCAGCCCCATAACGACTGGGGTAGAGACCCAGTACCTC.

The rearrangement joins TRBV18 to TRBJ2-5; D remains unclear. The CDR3 consists of 12 residues. Between the trimmed V and J ends, which lost 3 bases and 9 bases, there was a span of 11 bases. Germline assignment: CDR1 KGHSH and CDR2 LQKENI. The DNA of the CDR3 is TGTGCCAGCTCACCGGCTGGTGAGGCCCAGTACTTC. Its protein is CASSPAGEAQYF.

CDR3 region: CSVNPLGDTEAFF. CDR3 nucleotide sequence: TGCAGCGTTAATCCCTTGGGGGACACTGAAGCTTTCTTT. This sequence joins TRBV29-1 and TRBJ1-1; the D gene is possibly TRBD1 (5 bases). This CDR3 contains 13 residues. CDR1 SQVTM and CDR2 ANQGSEA come from the germline V gene. V shed 5 bases and J shed 3 bases, with 13 bases lying between them.

This clonotype was counted between two and nine times. J is TRBJ1-4 and V is TRBV28; 7 positions match TRBD1. Germline V CDR1 and CDR2: MDHEN, SYDVKM. V was clipped by 10 bases and J by 3 bases; unmatched bases: 5. The CDR3 sequence is 13 residues long. Written as DNA, the CDR3 is TGTGCCACACAGGGGATGTCTAATGAAAAACTGTTTTTT. Translated, it gives CATQGMSNEKLFF.

The rearrangement links TRBV19 to TRBJ1-5; possible D gene TRBD1, 5 bases. The germline V gene has CDR1 LNHDA and CDR2 SQIVND (reference sequence). The V gene lost 10 bases and the J gene lost 0 bases, with 16 bases spanning the gap. The CDR3 length is 15 residues. CDR3 nucleotide sequence: TGTGCCACAACGGGGGGGGAAAATAGCAATCAGCCCCAGCATTTT. Its translation: CATTGGENSNQPQHF. Looking up the rest from reference TRBV19 and TRBJ1-5 gives the full variable domain: DGGITQSPKYLFRKEGQNVTLSCEQNLNHDAMYWYRQDPGQGLRLIYYSQIVNDFQKGDIAEGYSVSREKKESFPLTVTSAQKNPTAFYLCATTGGENSNQPQHFGDGTRLSIL.

The chain is built from TRBV14 and TRBJ2-1; 8 bases fit TRBD2. Unmatched junction bases numbered 8, after V lost 4 bases and J lost 3 bases. The CDR3 runs 16 residues. Germline assignment: CDR1 SGHDN and CDR2 FVKESK. CDR3 in DNA: TGTGCCAGCAGCCCAGCAGGCGGGAGGCTCTACAATGAGCAGTTCTTC. Encoded protein: CASSPAGGRLYNEQFF.

This clonotype was seen a few times. At one of its ends the junction is not consistent with the germline gene, which may arise from a read error. The V call is TRBV12-3 or TRBV12-4, the J call TRBJ1-1; D remains ambiguous. This CDR3 is built from 14 residues. CDR3 sequence (DNA): TGTGCCAGCACGATAATGAGGGCGAACACTGAAGCCTTCTTT. This sequence encodes CASTIMRANTEAFF.

The rearrangement uses TRBV6-1 and TRBJ2-4; D is possibly TRBD2 (6 bases). Trimming took off 6 bases at V and 2 bases at J, with 14 bases between the two ends. This CDR3 comprises 15 residues. Germline CDR1 is MNHNS and CDR2 is SASEGT. The CDR3 nucleotides are TGTGCCAGCAGAGGTAGAGGAGGGACCAAAAACATTCAGTACTTC. Translating it yields CASRGRGGTKNIQYF.

Comments on this clonotype: A much larger clonotype is one base distant, so this may be a read error. J is TRBJ1-2 and V is TRBV7-2; 9 nucleotides agree with TRBD1. Germline V CDR1 and CDR2: SGHTA, FQGNSA. This CDR3 is 14 amino acids long. J was trimmed by 7 bases and V by 2 bases; bases with no gene match: 5. CDR3 amino acids: CASSLRTGEGGYTF. The DNA of the CDR3 is TGTGCCAGCAGCTTAAGGACAGGGGAAGGTGGCTACACCTTC.

The chain is built from TRBV11-2 and TRBJ2-7; D possibly corresponds to TRBD1 (6 bases). The germline V gene encodes CDR1 SGHAT and CDR2 FQNNGV. CDR3 length equals 14 residues. Trimming pared 1 base from V and 3 bases from J, leaving 10 bases between. The DNA of the CDR3 is TGTGCCAGCAGCTTAGTGGGACAATTCTACGAGCAGTACTTC. This gives the protein CASSLVGQFYEQYF.

This chain links TRBV30 with TRBJ2-3; 9 nucleotides line up with TRBD2. CDR1 and CDR2 (germline): GTSNPN, SVGIG (reference sequence). The trim removed 3 bases at V and 3 bases at J, leaving 7 bases unmatched. There are 15 residues in the CDR3. The CDR3 coding sequence is TGTGCCTGGAGGCGTAGCGGGAGACTAACAGATACGCAGTATTTT. It codes for CAWRRSGRLTDTQYF.

This clonotype was seen a handful of times. The V call is TRBV30, the J call TRBJ1-1, with D tentatively TRBD1 (5 bases). The CDR3 has 16 amino acids. Between the trimmed V and J ends, which lost 3 bases and 4 bases, there was a span of 21 bases. Germline V gene lookup returns CDR1 GTSNPN and CDR2 SVGIG (reference sequence). The CDR3 protein is CAWSRWGNRGSTEAFF. The CDR3 region has the DNA TGTGCCTGGAGCCGATGGGGGAATCGGGGGTCCACTGAAGCTTTCTTT. The full variable domain, completed using reference TRBV30 and TRBJ1-1, is SQTIHQWPATLVQPVGSPLSLECTVEGTSNPNLYWYRQAAGRGLQLLFYSVGIGQISSEVPQNLSASRPQDRQFILSSKKLLLSDSGFYLCAWSRWGNRGSTEAFFGQGTRLTVV.

This clonotype was found many times. The chain joins TRBV11-3 to TRBJ2-3; 7 nucleotides line up with TRBD1. The CDR3 covers 15 residues. V was pared by 6 bases and J by 6 bases, with 12 bases of the junction left unmatched. CDR1 SGHNT and CDR2 YENEEA come from the germline V gene. As DNA, the CDR3 is TGTGCCAGCAGTCGCCGTTTACAGGGGATGGATACGCAGTATTTT. Its translation: CASSRRLQGMDTQYF. Supplemented by reference TRBV11-3 and TRBJ2-3, the full variable domain reads EAGVVQSPRYKIIEKKQPVAFWCNPISGHNTLYWYLQNLGQGPELLIRYENEEAVDDSQLPKDRFSAERLKGVDSTLKIQPAELGDSAVYLCASSRRLQGMDTQYFGPGTRLTVL.

In this sample, this clonotype turned up many times. The chain joins TRBV28 to TRBJ1-1; possibly TRBD1 for D (5 bases). CDR3 length: 12 amino acids. The V gene's germline CDR1 is MDHEN and CDR2 SYDVKM. Trimming took 7 bases from V and 3 from J, leaving 9 bases between them. The CDR3 nucleotides are TGTGCCAGCACCGACAGATACACTGAAGCTTTCTTT. Its translation is CASTDRYTEAFF. The full variable domain, completed using reference TRBV28 and TRBJ1-1, is DVKVTQSSRYLVKRTGEKVFLECVQDMDHENMFWYRQDPGLGLRLIYFSYDVKMKEKGDIPEGYSVSREKKERFSLILESASTNQTSMYLCASTDRYTEAFFGQGTRLTVV.

This sequence joins TRBV10-2 and TRBJ1-5; D remains ambiguous. There are 16 residues in the CDR3. Deletions cut 10 bases from V and 0 bases from J, with 19 bases between. Germline CDR1 WSHSY, CDR2 SAAADI. CDR3 in DNA: TGCGCCACCAGCCTCGGACCGGCGTATAGCAATCAGCCCCAGCATTTT. Protein sequence: CATSLGPAYSNQPQHF.

This clonotype was counted at least ten times. The CDR3 sequence: CASSQVDRGTEAFF. The CDR3, as DNA: TGCGCCAGCAGCCAAGTCGACAGGGGCACTGAAGCTTTCTTT. This chain uses TRBV4-1 with TRBJ1-1; 8 bases are a match to TRBD1. The germline gives CDR1 MGHRA, CDR2 YSYEKL. The V gene end was trimmed by 1 base and the J gene end by 4 bases; junction bases not matched to a gene: 2. The length of the CDR3 is 14 residues.

This clonotype showed up many times. This chain uses TRBV11-3 with TRBJ2-1, with D unclear. CDR1 SGHNT and CDR2 YENEEA come from the germline V gene. Trimming cost V 4 bases and J 8 bases, with 12 bases left between them. The CDR3 loop spans 13 amino acids. CDR3 region: CASSSTSGDEQFF. For the CDR3, the DNA is TGTGCCAGCAGCTCCACATCCGGAGATGAGCAGTTCTTC.

With regard to this clonotype: A much more abundant neighbour one base away suggests this may be a read error. The CDR3 here is CSVSGQGTYNEQFF. DNA of the CDR3: TGCAGTGTCTCGGGACAGGGAACCTACAATGAGCAGTTCTTC. V and J are TRBV20-1 and TRBJ2-1; 9 nucleotides align to TRBD1. The V and J ends lost 7 bases and 2 bases, in that order; junction bases with no gene match: 6. The CDR3 sequence is 14 residues long. The germline CDR1 and CDR2 sequences are DFQATT and SNEGSKA (reference sequence).

This clonotype was seen repeatedly, ten times or more. This sequence joins TRBV6-5 and TRBJ2-5, with D unresolved. CDR1 and CDR2 from the germline V gene are MNHEY and SVGAGI. The length of the CDR3 is 14 residues. V was clipped by 4 bases and J by 3 bases, with 12 bases between them. CDR3 sequence (DNA): TGTGCCAGCAGTTTTTTCGGCCCAAAAGAGACCCAGTACTTC. Its protein product is CASSFFGPKETQYF.

The table lists this clonotype with many counts. This sequence joins TRBV24-1 and TRBJ1-2, with TRBD1 matching 7 bases. The CDR3 has 15 residues. J gave up 3 bases and V 5 bases, and 8 bases lay outside the gene matches. Germline CDR1 reads KGHDR; CDR2 reads SFDVKD. The CDR3 is CATSGLNRGYYGYTF. Here the CDR3 DNA reads TGTGCCACCAGTGGATTAAACAGGGGATACTATGGCTACACCTTC.

The sample holds many counts of this clonotype. This chain links TRBV28 with TRBJ2-7; 10 nucleotides align to TRBD1. Germline CDR1 MDHEN, CDR2 SYDVKM. V dropped 7 bases and J dropped 5; count of bases not matched to a gene: 11. The CDR3 contains 15 residues. The CDR3 here is CASTPATGGRNEQYF. CDR3 in DNA: TGTGCCAGCACCCCAGCGACAGGGGGCAGGAACGAGCAGTACTTC.

The rearrangement uses TRBV18 and TRBJ2-5; 7 bases line up with TRBD1. Unmatched junction bases numbered 9, after V lost 3 bases and J lost 2 bases. The germline V gene encodes CDR1 KGHSH and CDR2 LQKENI. The CDR3 runs 16 residues. The CDR3 sequence is CASSPFPWDRQETQYF. The CDR3 DNA follows: TGTGCCAGCTCACCGTTTCCGTGGGACAGACAAGAGACCCAGTACTTC.

A remark on this clonotype: A single base separates this from a much larger clone, so it may be a read error. This chain links TRBV6-1 with TRBJ2-2; tentative D call: TRBD1 (6 bases). V was pared by 10 bases and J by 7 bases, with 22 bases between. This CDR3 spans 15 amino acids. The germline V gene has CDR1 MNHNS and CDR2 SASEGT. The CDR3 DNA reads as TGTGCCACCCCCAGGGACATCTTAGAAGGCGGGGAGCTGTTTTTT. Translating it yields CATPRDILEGGELFF.